This T cell receptor (beta chain) was sequenced for a study of blood T cell repertoires in COVID-19. On the study more broadly: Material from acute and convalescent COVID-19 was sourced from the United States, Italy and Spain. Sources were T cells, B-cell-depleted T cells, or PBMCs; the material itself was cDNA or gDNA.

The CDR3 contains 12 residues. Trimming pared 0 bases from V and 3 bases from J, leaving 2 bases between. TCRdb's copy holds only in-frame clones and misses some; the assay was immunoSEQ multiplex PCR. The sample has 52,000 or so clones, around 86% seen once. The sequence came from a human donor in a cohort sampled during active COVID-19. The chain carries TRBV12-3 or TRBV12-4 and TRBJ1-2, with unresolved D. The sample taken for sequencing was peripheral blood. Here the CDR3 DNA reads TGTGCCAGCAGTTTAGCCGACTATGGCTACACCTTC. It specifies CASSLADYGYTF.